This TCR beta chain emerged from a study of cytomegalovirus exposure and HLA in healthy donors. Overall study findings and caveats: Rare TCR sequences dominated, though some public TCRs recurred in many donors. Compared with the approximately 700-donor mean, an Asian-associated ancestry cluster reportedly had fewer N-insertions, according to a later analysis. Within an earlier analysis, most TCR beta V segments proved productive either about 87% or about 30% of the time.

This clone was found a few times. What it recognizes is unknown. Primers: 60 Vbeta forward and 13 Jbeta reverse. Here immunoSEQ multiplex PCR was the method, and the copy in TCRdb shows in-frame clones only, minus some. The table lists 150,000 to 200,000 clones, approximately 80% of them singletons. This CDR3 is built from 14 residues. Germline CDR1 reads GTSNPN; CDR2 reads SVGIG (reference sequence). V was trimmed by 1 base and J by 5 bases, leaving 12 bases between them. The clonotype originates from a man in his 60s in good health and CMV-seronegative. The gene calls are TRBV30 and TRBJ2-1; D gene ambiguous. The material sequenced was PBMCs. CDR3 sequence reads: CAWSGLLANNEQFF. The DNA for the CDR3 is TGTGCCTGGAGTGGTTTGTTAGCCAACAATGAGCAGTTCTTC.